Described below is a single T cell receptor beta chain sequence and its context. The antigen remains undetermined. This sample was included in a study of long-term antiretroviral therapy in people with HIV. Study results and caveats: Every time point showed a repertoire led by clones expanded before ART.

The authors ran the immunoSEQ assay, v3.0, at survey level. Repertoires were generated with immunoSEQ multiplex PCR, while TCRdb's copy carries only in-frame clones and drops some. The table includes about 17,000 clones, 80% detected once. Germline CDR1 and CDR2: GTSNPN and SVGIG (reference sequence). Trimming at V came to 2 bases and at J to 2 bases, leaving 3 bases not matched to a gene. The CDR3 runs 14 residues. This rearrangement joins TRBV30 to TRBJ1-3; 7 bases align to TRBD1. The input for sequencing was unsorted PBMCs, taken 0.1 years before starting antiretroviral therapy. The source of this sequence is a man between 18 and 29 years old with HIV. The CDR3 bases are TGTGCCTGGAGTATGAGGGGGCCTGGAAACACCATATATTTT. Translating gives CAWSMRGPGNTIYF.